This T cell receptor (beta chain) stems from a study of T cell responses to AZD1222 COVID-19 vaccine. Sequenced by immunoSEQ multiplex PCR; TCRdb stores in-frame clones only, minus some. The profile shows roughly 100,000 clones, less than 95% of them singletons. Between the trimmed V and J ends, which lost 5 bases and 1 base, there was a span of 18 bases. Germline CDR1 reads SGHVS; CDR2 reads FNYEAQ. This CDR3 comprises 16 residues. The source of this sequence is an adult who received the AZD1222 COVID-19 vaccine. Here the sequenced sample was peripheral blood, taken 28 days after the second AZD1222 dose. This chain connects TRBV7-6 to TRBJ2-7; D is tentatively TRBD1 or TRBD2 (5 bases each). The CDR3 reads CASSRPSGTGSYEQYF. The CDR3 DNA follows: TGTGCCAGCAGCCGCCCCTCGGGAACAGGTTCCTACGAGCAGTACTTC. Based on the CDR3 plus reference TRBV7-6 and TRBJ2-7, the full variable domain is GAGVSQSPRYKVTKRGQDVALRCDPISGHVSLYWYRQALGQGPEFLTYFNYEAQQDKSGLPNDRFSAERPEGSISTLTIQRTEQRDSAMYRCASSRPSGTGSYEQYFGPGTRLTVT.